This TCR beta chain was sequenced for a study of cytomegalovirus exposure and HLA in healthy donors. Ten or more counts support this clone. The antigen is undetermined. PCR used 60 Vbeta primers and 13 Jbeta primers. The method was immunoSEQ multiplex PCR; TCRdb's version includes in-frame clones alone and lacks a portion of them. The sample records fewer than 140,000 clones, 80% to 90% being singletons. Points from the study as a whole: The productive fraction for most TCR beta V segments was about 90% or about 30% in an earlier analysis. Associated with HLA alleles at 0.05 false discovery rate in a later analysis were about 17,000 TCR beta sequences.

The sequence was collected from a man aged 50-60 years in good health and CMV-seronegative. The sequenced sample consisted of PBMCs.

CDR3 bases: TGCGCCAGCAGCCAAGGAAGGTTACGGGGGAGGGCAACTAATGAAAAACTGTTTTTT. This sequence encodes CASSQGRLRGRATNEKLFF. The chain uses TRBV4-1 and TRBJ1-4, with a weak D call TRBD1 (5 bases). This CDR3 has 19 residues. The V gene's germline CDR1 is MGHRA and CDR2 YSYEKL. V shed 1 base and J shed 0 bases, with 18 bases lying between them.